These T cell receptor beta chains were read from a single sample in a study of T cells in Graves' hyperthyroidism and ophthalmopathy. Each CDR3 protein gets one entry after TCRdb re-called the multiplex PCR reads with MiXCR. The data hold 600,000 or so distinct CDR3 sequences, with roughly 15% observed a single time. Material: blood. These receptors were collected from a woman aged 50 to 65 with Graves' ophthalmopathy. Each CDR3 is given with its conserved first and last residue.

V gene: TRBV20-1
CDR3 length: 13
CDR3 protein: CSANSGSVYEQYF

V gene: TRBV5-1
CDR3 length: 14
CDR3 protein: CASSSVAGGKEQFF

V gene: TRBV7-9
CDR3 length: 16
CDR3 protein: CASSSEKGSNTGELFF

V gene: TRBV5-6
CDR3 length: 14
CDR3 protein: CASSNRVPYNEQFF

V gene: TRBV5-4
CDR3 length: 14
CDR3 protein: CASSLREASYEQYF

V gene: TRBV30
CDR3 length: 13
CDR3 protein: CAWNGGGPYEQYF

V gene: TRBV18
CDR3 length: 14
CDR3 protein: CASSPRLAPNEQFF

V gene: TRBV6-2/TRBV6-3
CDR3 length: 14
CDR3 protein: CASSDRDGRDTQYF

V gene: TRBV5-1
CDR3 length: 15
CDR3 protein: CASSPTIPPNQPQHF

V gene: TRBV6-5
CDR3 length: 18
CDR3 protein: CASSYSSVISGSYNEQFF

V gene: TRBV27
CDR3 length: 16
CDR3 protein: CASSQRGGTGFHGYTF

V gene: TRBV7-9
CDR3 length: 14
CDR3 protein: CASSLNPGAGRQFF

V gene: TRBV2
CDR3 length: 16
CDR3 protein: CASSGPWGGQNTEAFF

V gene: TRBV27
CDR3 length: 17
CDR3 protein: CASRIYSGGDSTDTQYF

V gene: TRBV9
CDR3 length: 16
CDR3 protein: CASRRTGNRETSGYTF

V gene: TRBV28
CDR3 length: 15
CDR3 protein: CASSLGQNSYNEQFF

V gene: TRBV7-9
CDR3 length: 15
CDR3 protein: CASSPSSGTGEGYTF

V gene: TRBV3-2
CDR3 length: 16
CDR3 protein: CASSPPLSGSSYEQYF

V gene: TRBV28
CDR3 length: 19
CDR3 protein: CASSSIGVAGGLTSYEQYF

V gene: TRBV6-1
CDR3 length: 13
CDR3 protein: CASTPGSQETQYF

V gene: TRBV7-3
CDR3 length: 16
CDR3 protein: CASSLTLAGSYNEQFF

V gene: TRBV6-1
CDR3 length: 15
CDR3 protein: CASSTGTSGMSEQFF

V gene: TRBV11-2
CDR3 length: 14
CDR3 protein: CASSLASSVKTQYF

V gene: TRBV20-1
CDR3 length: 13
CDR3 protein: CSAKDRVVNTIYF

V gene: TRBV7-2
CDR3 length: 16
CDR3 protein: CASSSPKGVDTGELFF

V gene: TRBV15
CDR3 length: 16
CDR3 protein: CATSRDPDSSNSPLHF

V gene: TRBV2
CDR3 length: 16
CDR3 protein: CASSEHPTRGGETQYF

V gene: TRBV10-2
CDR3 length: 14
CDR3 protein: CASSQSQGVYGYTF

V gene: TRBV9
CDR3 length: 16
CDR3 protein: CASSEKGGLGYVEQFF

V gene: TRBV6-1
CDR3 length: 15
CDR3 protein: CASSPTTASSYEQYF

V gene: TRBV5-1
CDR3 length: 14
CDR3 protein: CASSVSGRYYEQYF

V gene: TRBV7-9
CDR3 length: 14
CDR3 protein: CASSPSYHTGELFF

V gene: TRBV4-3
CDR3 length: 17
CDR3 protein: CASSQTFGGLDKNIQYF

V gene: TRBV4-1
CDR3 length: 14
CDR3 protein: CASSRTGPYNEQFF

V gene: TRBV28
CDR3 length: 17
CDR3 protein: CASVRASGFSSYNEQFF

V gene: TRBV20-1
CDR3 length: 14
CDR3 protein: CSATQREKPYEQYF

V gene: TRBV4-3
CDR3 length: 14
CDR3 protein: CASSGTSGKETQYF

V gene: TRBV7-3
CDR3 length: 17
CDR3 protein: CASSLTKTGALTDTQYF

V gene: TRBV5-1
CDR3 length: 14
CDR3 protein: CASSLFSGPYEQYF

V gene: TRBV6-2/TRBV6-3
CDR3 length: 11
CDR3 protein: CASNRGNEQYF

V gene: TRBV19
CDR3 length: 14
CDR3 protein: CASSIGSGQETQYF

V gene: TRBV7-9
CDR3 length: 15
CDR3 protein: CASSSAGTSLDEQYF

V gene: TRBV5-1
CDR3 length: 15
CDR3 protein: CASSLRTGANSPLHF

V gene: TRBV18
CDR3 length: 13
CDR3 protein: CASSPGQNEKLFF

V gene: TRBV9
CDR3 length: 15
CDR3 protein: CASSVGGTGTTEAFF

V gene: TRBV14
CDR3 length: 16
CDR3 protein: CASSQDRNAYNSEQFF

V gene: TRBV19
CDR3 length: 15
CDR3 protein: CASSGAGRVADTQYF

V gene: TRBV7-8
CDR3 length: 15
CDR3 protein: CASSLQGTKNEKLFF

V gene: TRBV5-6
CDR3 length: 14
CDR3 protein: CASSSGDTYEKLFF

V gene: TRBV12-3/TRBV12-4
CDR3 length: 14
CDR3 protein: CASSSGGGNSPLHF

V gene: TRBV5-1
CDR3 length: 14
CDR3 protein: CASSLYHQEETQYF

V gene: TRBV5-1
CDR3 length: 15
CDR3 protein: CASSQGLAGGYEQYF

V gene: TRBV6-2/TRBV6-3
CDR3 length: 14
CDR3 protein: CASRNSGINYEQYF

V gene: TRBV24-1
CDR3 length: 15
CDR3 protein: CATRVGGVAKNIQYF

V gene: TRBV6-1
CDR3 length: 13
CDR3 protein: CASRRDRVYEQYF